This entry lists 4 T cell receptor beta chains sequenced from one sample in a study of T-cell reconstitution after alpha-beta-depleted transplantation in children. Overall study findings and caveats: Most T-cell counts and diversity one year after the transplant came from T cells that were newly produced.

No antigen has been assigned to these receptors. Construction of the TCRbeta library involved unique molecular identifiers. MiXCR was run by TCRdb on the PCR reads, yielding one entry per CDR3 protein. This sample has hundreds of thousands of distinct CDR3 sequences, with almost 8% found just once. Material: peripheral blood, obtained 360 days after TCRalphabeta/CD19-depleted stem cell transplant. The source of these receptors is a female patient younger than 10 who had a stem cell transplant for Fanconi anemia, so the T cells may come from the graft donor.

This clonotype was picked up many times. V usage is TRBV11-2 and J usage is TRBJ2-1; TRBD2 matches at 9 bases. The CDR3 extends over 15 amino acids. The V segment lost 1 base and the J segment 10 bases; nucleotides outside the gene matches: 8. Germline loops: CDR1 SGHAT, CDR2 FQNNGV. The CDR3 is CASSLVVGSGREQFF. As DNA, the CDR3 is TGTGCCAGCAGCTTAGTAGTGGGGAGCGGGAGGGAGCAGTTCTTC.

This clonotype was counted between two and nine times. This rearrangement joins TRBV7-2 to TRBJ2-2; D gene unclear. V lost 5 bases and J lost 3, with 10 bases in between. CDR1 SGHTA and CDR2 FQGNSA come from the germline V gene. The CDR3 totals 14 residues. Written as DNA, the CDR3 is TGTGCCAGCAGCCCCCGGACCGACACCGGGGAGCTGTTTTTT. Encoded protein: CASSPRTDTGELFF.

The chain couples TRBV10-3 to TRBJ1-4, with 7 nucleotides matching TRBD1. The CDR3 is 15 amino acids. V lost 4 bases and J lost 7; bases outside the gene matches: 9. Germline CDR1 reads ENHRY; CDR2 reads SYGVKD. The CDR3 sequence: CAISATGAEVEKLFF. The DNA of the CDR3 is TGTGCCATCAGTGCAACAGGGGCGGAGGTTGAAAAACTGTTTTTT.

There are a few counts of this clonotype. This sequence joins TRBV5-5 and TRBJ1-4; unclear D gene. The CDR3 totals 16 residues. Looked up from germline, CDR1 is SGHKS and CDR2 is YYEKEE (reference sequence). V lost 1 base, J lost 0 bases, and 10 bases lay in between. The CDR3 spells CASSLPSVATNEKLFF. The CDR3 nucleotides are TGTGCCAGCAGCTTGCCCTCCGTGGCAACTAATGAAAAACTGTTTTTT. Using reference TRBV5-5 and TRBJ1-4 for the parts outside the CDR3, the full variable domain is DAGVTQSPTHLIKTRGQQVTLRCSPISGHKSVSWYQQVLGQGPQFIFQYYEKEERGRGNFPDRFSARQFPNYSSELNVNALLLGDSALYLCASSLPSVATNEKLFFGSGTQLSVL.